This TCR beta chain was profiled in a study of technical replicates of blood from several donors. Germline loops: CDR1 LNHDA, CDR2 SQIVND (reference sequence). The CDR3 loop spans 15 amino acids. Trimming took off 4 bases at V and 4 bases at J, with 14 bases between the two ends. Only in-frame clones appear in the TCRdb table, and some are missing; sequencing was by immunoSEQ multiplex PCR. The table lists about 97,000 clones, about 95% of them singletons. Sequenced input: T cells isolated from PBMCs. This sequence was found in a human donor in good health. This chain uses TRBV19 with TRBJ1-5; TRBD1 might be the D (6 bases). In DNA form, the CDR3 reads TGTGCCAGTAGTAATGACAGGAGCAGGAATCAGCCCCAGCATTTT. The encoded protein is CASSNDRSRNQPQHF.